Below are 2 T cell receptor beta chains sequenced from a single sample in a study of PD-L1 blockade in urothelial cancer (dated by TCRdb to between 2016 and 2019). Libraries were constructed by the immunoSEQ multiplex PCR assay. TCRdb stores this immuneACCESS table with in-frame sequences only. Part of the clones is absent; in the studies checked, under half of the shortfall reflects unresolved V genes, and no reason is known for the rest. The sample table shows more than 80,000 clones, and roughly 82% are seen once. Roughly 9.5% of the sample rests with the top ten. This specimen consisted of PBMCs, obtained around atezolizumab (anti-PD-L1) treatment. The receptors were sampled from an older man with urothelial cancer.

The CDR3 DNA reads TGTGCCAGTAGTAGTCAGGGAGGGACTGAAGCTTTCTTT. It specifies CASSSQGGTEAFF. The rearrangement links TRBV19 to TRBJ1-1; D possibly corresponds to TRBD1 (5 bases). Trimming stripped 4 bases from V and 5 bases from J, with 11 bases between. The CDR3 covers 13 residues. From germline, CDR1 is LNHDA and CDR2 SQIVND (reference sequence).

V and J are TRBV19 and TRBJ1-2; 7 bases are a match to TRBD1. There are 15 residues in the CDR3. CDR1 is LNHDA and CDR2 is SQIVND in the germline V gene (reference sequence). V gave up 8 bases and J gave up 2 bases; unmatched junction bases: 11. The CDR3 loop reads CASGGQSSSNYGYTF. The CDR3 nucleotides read TGTGCCAGTGGGGGACAGAGCTCTTCCAACTATGGCTACACCTTC.